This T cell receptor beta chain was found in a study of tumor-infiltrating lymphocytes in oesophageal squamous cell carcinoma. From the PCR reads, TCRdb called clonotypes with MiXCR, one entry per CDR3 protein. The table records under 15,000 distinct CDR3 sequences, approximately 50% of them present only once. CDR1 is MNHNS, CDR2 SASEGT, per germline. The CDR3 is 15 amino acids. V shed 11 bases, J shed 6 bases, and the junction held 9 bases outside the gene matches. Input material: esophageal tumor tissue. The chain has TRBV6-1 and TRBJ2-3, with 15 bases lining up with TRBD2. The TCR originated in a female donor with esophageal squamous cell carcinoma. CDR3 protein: CAASSGTSGRDTQYF. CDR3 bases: TGTGCCGCCTCTTCCGGGACTAGCGGGAGGGATACGCAGTATTTT.